A selection of T cell receptor beta chains follows, all from one sample in a study of T cell responses to AZD1222 COVID-19 vaccine. Libraries were prepared by immunoSEQ multiplex PCR; TCRdb keeps only in-frame clonotypes and omits some of them. The sample consists of some 84,000 clones, approximately 83% of them appearing once. The source material was peripheral blood, sampled 28 days after the second AZD1222 dose. These TCRs come from an adult who received the AZD1222 COVID-19 vaccine. The CDR3 runs from the conserved cysteine through the conserved F or W. D genes are given only for firm matches. Part of the rows lack a size; the others show once, few, many or a class for expanded clones.

J | D | V | size | DNA | CDR3
TRBJ1-4 | NA | TRBV9 | NA | TGTGCCAGCAGCGTAGGCCCGCTAGCAACTAATGAAAAACTGTTTTTT | CASSVGPLATNEKLFF
TRBJ1-6 | TRBD1 | TRBV29-1 | NA | TGCAGCGTTTGGACAGGGGAAGGTTCACCCCTCCACTTT | CSVWTGEGSPLHF
TRBJ2-1 | TRBD2 | TRBV7-6 | NA | TGTGCCAGCAGCCGACCGACTAGCGGGGGGCTCGGTGCCTACAATGAGCAGTTCTTC | CASSRPTSGGLGAYNEQFF
TRBJ2-7 | NA | TRBV20-1 | once | TGCAGTGCTAGAGTCCAGTACGAGCAGTACTTC | CSARVQYEQYF
TRBJ1-2 | NA | TRBV12-3/TRBV12-4 | NA | TGTGCCAGCAGCCCCGACAGTCTCTATGGCTACACCTTC | CASSPDSLYGYTF
TRBJ1-3 | NA | TRBV11-2 | NA | TGTGCCAGCAGCCAACCGACAGTCACTGGAAACACCATATATTTT | CASSQPTVTGNTIYF
TRBJ1-1 | NA | TRBV4-3 | many | TGCGCCAGCAGCCAAGATGGTACCCCCCGAGACGAAGCTTTCTTT | CASSQDGTPRDEAFF
TRBJ1-1 | TRBD1 | TRBV10-3 | few | TGTGCCATCAGTCCACTCCAGGGGGAGGGTGAAGCTTTCTTT | CAISPLQGEGEAFF
TRBJ1-1 | NA | TRBV3-1/TRBV3-2 | NA | TGTGCCAGCAGCCAAGGAGGGGGAACGCAAGCTTTCTTT | CASSQGGGTQAFF
TRBJ1-1 | NA | TRBV14 | NA | TGTGCCAGCAGCCAAGATCTGCCGGGAGCCCTGGGGAACACTGAAGCTTTCTTT | CASSQDLPGALGNTEAFF
TRBJ2-7 | TRBD2 | TRBV7-8 | NA | TGTGCCAGCAGCTTGGGGACTAGCGGGAGGGCGTCCTACGAGCAGTACTTC | CASSLGTSGRASYEQYF
TRBJ1-1 | NA | TRBV25-1 | NA | TGTGCCAGCAGTGAATCAGGTTTGGGCACTGAAGCTTTCTTT | CASSESGLGTEAFF
TRBJ1-1 | NA | TRBV2 | NA | TGTGCCACCCAAGGGGCAAGGAACACTGAAGCTTTCTTT | CATQGARNTEAFF
TRBJ1-2 | NA | TRBV6-5 | NA | TGTGCCAGCAGGGACGACAGACCCTATGGCTACACCTTC | CASRDDRPYGYTF
TRBJ2-1 | TRBD1 | TRBV18 | NA | TGTGCCAGCTCACCACGGGACAGCACCTACAATGAGCAGTTCTTC | CASSPRDSTYNEQFF
TRBJ1-4 | TRBD1 | TRBV6-5 | few | TGTGCCAGCACCCTCAAGGGACAGGGTTTTGAAAAACTGTTTTTT | CASTLKGQGFEKLFF
TRBJ2-1 | NA | TRBV6-5 | NA | TGTGCCGGCGCCGGAGGAGACTCCTACAATGAGCAGTTCTTC | CAGAGGDSYNEQFF
TRBJ2-2 | TRBD1 | TRBV7-6 | NA | TGTGCCAGCAGCTTAAGGACAGGAAACACCGGGGAGCTGTTTTTT | CASSLRTGNTGELFF
TRBJ1-2 | NA | TRBV18 | NA | TGTGCCAGCTCACCCAAACCGATTCGAGGACAGTCAAACTATGGCTACACCTTC | CASSPKPIRGQSNYGYTF
TRBJ1-5 | NA | TRBV7-8 | NA | TGTGCCAGCAGCTTAGCGGTTAATAGCAATCAGCCCCAGCATTTT | CASSLAVNSNQPQHF
TRBJ2-1 | NA | TRBV24-1 | NA | TGTGCCACCAGTACGACGGAGGGTCGCTACAATGAGCAGTTCTTC | CATSTTEGRYNEQFF
TRBJ2-3 | TRBD1 | TRBV7-9 | NA | TGTGCCAGCAGCTCGGGACAGGGGCCCCGAGATACGCAGTATTTT | CASSSGQGPRDTQYF
TRBJ1-2 | TRBD1 | TRBV12-3/TRBV12-4 | NA | TGTGCCAGCAGTTTGAACAGGGGGACTAACACCTTC | CASSLNRGTNTF
TRBJ2-1 | TRBD2 | TRBV4-2 | NA | TGTGCCAGCAGCCAACTTTGGACTAGCGGGGGGGCCGCCCAATACCATGAGCAGTTCTTC | CASSQLWTSGGAAQYHEQFF
TRBJ1-2 | NA | TRBV3-1/TRBV3-2 | NA | TGTGCCAGCAGCCAAGATGGGCCCCACACCTTC | CASSQDGPHTF
TRBJ1-1 | NA | TRBV28 | few | TGTGCCAGCAGTTTGATCGGCGCTGAAGCTTTCTTT | CASSLIGAEAFF
TRBJ2-1 | TRBD1 | TRBV29-1 | NA | TGCAGCGCCTACGACAGGGGAGCTTTCTTC | CSAYDRGAFF
TRBJ2-3 | NA | TRBV30 | NA | TGTGCCTGGCGGACCGGAAAGATTAAAGATACGCAGTATTTT | CAWRTGKIKDTQYF
TRBJ1-1 | NA | TRBV15 | NA | TGTGCCACCAGCAGAGAGCGTTTGATGAACACTGAAGCTTTCTTT | CATSRERLMNTEAFF
TRBJ1-5 | NA | TRBV24-1 | NA | TGTGCCACCAGTGAATCTAGGACGGGTCAGCCCCAGCATTTT | CATSESRTGQPQHF
TRBJ1-2 | NA | TRBV7-3 | NA | TGTGCCAGCAGCTTAATTTCACGGGGGCAGTCCGAATTC | CASSLISRGQSEF
TRBJ2-1 | NA | TRBV5-4 | NA | TGTGCCAGCAGCTGGGGCCAGGGGATCGGGAATGAGCAGTTCTTC | CASSWGQGIGNEQFF